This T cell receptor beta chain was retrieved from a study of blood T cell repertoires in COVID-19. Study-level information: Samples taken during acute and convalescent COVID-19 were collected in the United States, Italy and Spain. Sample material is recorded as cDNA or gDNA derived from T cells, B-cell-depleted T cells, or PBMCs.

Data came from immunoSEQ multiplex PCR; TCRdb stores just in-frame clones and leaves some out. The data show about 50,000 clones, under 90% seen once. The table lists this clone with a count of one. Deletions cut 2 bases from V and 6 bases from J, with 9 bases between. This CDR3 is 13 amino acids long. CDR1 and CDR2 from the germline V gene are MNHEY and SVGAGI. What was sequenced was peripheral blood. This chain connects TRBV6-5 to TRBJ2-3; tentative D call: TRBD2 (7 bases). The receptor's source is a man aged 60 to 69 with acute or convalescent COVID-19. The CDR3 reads CASSYPGGDTQYF. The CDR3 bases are TGTGCCAGCAGTTACCCGGGGGGCGATACGCAGTATTTT.